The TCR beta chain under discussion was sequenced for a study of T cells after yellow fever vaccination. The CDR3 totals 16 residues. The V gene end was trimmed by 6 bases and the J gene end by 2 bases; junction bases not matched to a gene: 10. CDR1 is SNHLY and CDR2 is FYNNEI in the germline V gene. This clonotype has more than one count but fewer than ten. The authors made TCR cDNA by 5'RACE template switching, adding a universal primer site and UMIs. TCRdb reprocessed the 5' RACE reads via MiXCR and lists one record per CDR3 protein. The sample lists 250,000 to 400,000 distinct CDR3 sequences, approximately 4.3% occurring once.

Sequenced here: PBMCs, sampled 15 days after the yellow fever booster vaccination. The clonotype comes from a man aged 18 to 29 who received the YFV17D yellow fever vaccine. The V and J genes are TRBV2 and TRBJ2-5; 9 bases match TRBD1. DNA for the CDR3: TGTGCCAGCAGGGGGGGAAACAGGGGGCCACAAGAGACCCAGTACTTC. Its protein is CASRGGNRGPQETQYF. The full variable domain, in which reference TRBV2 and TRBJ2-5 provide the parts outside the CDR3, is EPEVTQTPSHQVTQMGQEVILRCVPISNHLYFYWYRQILGQKVEFLVSFYNNEISEKSEIFDDQFSVERPDGSNFTLKIRSTKLEDSAMYFCASRGGNRGPQETQYFGPGTRLLVL.